This T cell receptor beta chain was sequenced during a study of human T cells and chemical hapten exposure. Study overall: Patients had diphenylcyclopropenone applied to the scalp weekly throughout the approximately 25-week study. Women made up most patients, who had alopecia areata, totalis or universalis. The study, taken as a whole, reports: Positive correlation was observed between PT1 expanded TCR counts and patch test score.

Per the study methods: A typical sample had around 96,000 TCRs, with about 20,000 to 750,000 overall. TCRdb itself ran the RACE reads through MiXCR, one entry per CDR3 protein. The V and J calls were determined by TCRdb, not by the authors. The sample has approximately 80,000 distinct CDR3 sequences, around 15% seen once. The time point denotes: pre-sensitization, week 0. Treatment denoted: therapeutic diphenylcyclopropenone sensitization with weekly scalp DPC. As regards this clonotype: Its antigen is not identified.

The receptor was isolated from a woman aged 50 to 65 with alopecia areata. Some clones in this sample may be carry-over from other donors' samples. Sequenced here: whole blood, sampled in connection with sensitization to the hapten diphenylcyclopropenone (DPC).

CDR3 coding DNA: TGTGCCAGCAGCTTAGCGGTCACTAGCGGGAGGGATACGCAGTATTTT. Its translation: CASSLAVTSGRDTQYF. V gene TRBV7-8 combines with J gene TRBJ2-3, with 12 bases matching TRBD2. This CDR3 contains 16 residues. Trimming cost V 0 bases and J 6 bases; bases outside gene matches: 4. Germline loops: CDR1 SGHVS, CDR2 FQNEAQ.